This T cell receptor beta chain is drawn from a study of cytomegalovirus exposure and HLA in healthy donors (dated by TCRdb to the late 2010s). General notes on the study: In an earlier analysis of under 600 of the donors, about 260 Gb of sequence data and 90 million to 120 million unique TCR beta sequences from 150 million to 200 million T cells were reported. An early release that covered more than 550 HLA-typed donors contained about 300 gigabases of sequencing data and 75 million to 100 million unique TCR sequences. Of the approximately 400 genotyped donors, roughly 80% were placed in the genetic ancestry cluster associated with self-reported Caucasian donors. The study aimed to test whether signatures of past pathogen exposure could be identified by cataloging public T cell receptors. Using immunosequencing, the study profiled T cell repertoires from about 650 subjects and related those repertoires to cytomegalovirus serostatus. Along with the 666-subject first cohort, a separate validation cohort of over a hundred different subjects was used. To predict cytomegalovirus infection status, the study brought together high-throughput TCR immunosequencing, statistical association of individual TCRs with disease status, and machine learning. In a later analysis, previously published TCR beta repertoires from 600 to 850 donors were re-analyzed and high-resolution HLA genotyping was added so that TCR occurrence patterns could be studied. Rather than drawing on any new phenotypic data, the later analysis identified candidate immune exposures from TCR beta sequences and the way those sequences occurred across donors. An earlier analysis of about 600 of the donors used high-throughput TCR beta sequencing to judge whether each TCR beta V gene segment behaved as functional or pseudogenic. Donor age, sex, ethnicity and CMV serostatus were collected together with the repertoire data. A later genetic analysis used genome-wide SNP genotypes for about three fifths of the 666 donors, treating that subset as a discovery cohort. Every discovery cohort repertoire had been produced on one sequencing platform. HLA typing covered class I and class II loci at four-digit resolution. Typing coverage differed by locus: A, B, C, DRB1 and DQB1 were typed in roughly 620-630 donors, DQA1 in about 500, DPA1 in approximately 600, and DPB1 in just under 480. Several DR-DQ haplotypes were treated as single units for association and clustering because of strong linkage in the cohort. Across 300 to 400 genotyped donors of the cohort, an average of roughly 230,000 unique TCR beta nucleotide sequences per donor were sequenced, and approximately 17% of those sequences were non-productive. Study-level results and caveats: Across donors, most TCR sequences were observed very rarely, whereas some public TCRs were present in many individuals. A later analysis reported that several top co-occurrence clusters appeared linked to parvovirus B19, influenza, CMV and Epstein-Barr virus. At a false discovery rate of 0.05, a later analysis linked around 17,000 TCR beta sequences to specific HLA alleles. Only TCR beta chains were sequenced in this cohort, and the absence of alpha or paired-chain data limited detectable features. A total of 150 or so TCR beta chains were listed by the study as associated with cytomegalovirus. The presence/absence analyses assumed that sequencing depth was roughly uniform across donors, and that assumption may not be true. A cluster of highly shared sequence variants was judged likely to be a technical artifact of the sequencing pipeline. An association between a missense DCLRE1C variant and V-gene and J-gene trimming of TCR beta chains was found in a later genetic analysis and replicated in an independent cohort. In a later analysis, the rate of TCR association differed among HLA loci, with DRB1 alleles having the most associated TCRs and HLA-C alleles having the fewest. The classifier was reported to diagnose cytomegalovirus status with high specificity and sensitivity in both the original cohort and the validation cohort. Because the 87-base-pair reads could not distinguish some IMGT-functional V segments, including TRBV6-2 and TRBV6-3, those segments were excluded. In a later analysis, HLA-associated TCR beta chains were found to be more clonally expanded and to have lower generation probabilities than equally common non-associated chains. Because HLA typing was missing for some donors at each locus, association tests included only the typed subset. In an earlier analysis of 587 of the donors, most TCR beta V segments were observed in productive rearrangements about 87% or about 30% of the time, broadly matching IMGT annotations. Most CMV-associated TCR beta chains appeared to be HLA-restricted in a later analysis, and the HLA associations seemed to be driven largely by CMV exposure. The authors suggested that the approach could potentially be extended to other disease states and immunological phenotypes. About 17 rarely observed V segments, including chromosome 9 orphons, were excluded from the earlier analysis of some 590 of the donors because counts were too low. A further reported finding was that TCR beta sequences accurately predicted the HLA-A and HLA-B alleles for most subjects in the first cohort. In vitro tests confirmed that a few of the cytomegalovirus-associated TCR beta chains recognize cytomegalovirus antigens. According to a later genetic analysis, donors in an Asian-associated ancestry cluster had fewer N-insertions in productive TCRs than the roughly 660-donor mean. When HLA alleles, especially DR and DQ, strongly co-occurred, attributing TCR associations to individual alleles was difficult. The only immune exposure information available for the cohort was CMV serostatus. Linkage disequilibrium might explain the correlated functional status among segregating V segments, but an unknown experimental factor could not be excluded.

The library was made by the immunoSEQ multiplex PCR assay. The multiplex PCR relied on a mix of 60 forward primers for TCR Vbeta segments and 13 reverse primers for TCR Jbeta segments. Amplification of the CDR3 region of rearranged TCR beta genes was performed with a multiplex PCR assay on genomic DNA. The Illumina HiSeq System was used to sequence the amplified TCR beta libraries as 87-base-pair reads. Processing in the source paper ran as follows. A later analysis tallied roughly 78 million unique TCR beta chains across the 550 to 850 repertoires, and about 12 million of those chains were shared by two or more donors. Raw reads were error-corrected and collapsed into unique sequences by a nearest-neighbor algorithm in which closely related sequences were merged to remove PCR and sequencing errors. CDR3 sequences were aligned to IMGT reference sequences to assign V, D and J gene segments. For a sequence to be retained, a match of at least six nucleotides was required to both a V gene segment and a J gene segment. Rearrangements were called productive when the CDR3 lacked stop codons and stayed in frame with V and J; all others were non-productive. CDR3 was defined by IMGT convention, running from the second conserved V-encoded cysteine to the conserved J-encoded phenylalanine. Sequences without an unambiguous match to a single V gene segment were excluded from the earlier analysis of a few hundred of the donors. An earlier analysis of roughly 590 of the donors called V segments functional above 56.7% productive rearrangements and segregating when the between-donor standard deviation exceeded 5%. A statistical classification framework was built to diagnose cytomegalovirus status from the catalog of TCR beta chain sequences. V and J gene assignment, in a later analysis, came from comparing TCR nucleotide sequences with IMGT/GENE-DB human TR gene sequences. Using the TCRdist pipeline, a later analysis assigned CDR3 sequences along with most-parsimonious VDJ recombination scenarios. In a later analysis, each TCR beta chain was defined by its CDR3 amino acid sequence together with its V-gene family, and reads without a unique V-gene family were excluded. To address suspected cross-contamination and a sequencing artifact, a later analysis removed 450 to 700 highly shared, low-generation-probability nucleotide sequences. A later analysis calculated a clonal expansion index for each public chain from normalized within-repertoire ranks of inferred template counts. A later analysis computed generation probabilities with a VDJ recombination model fitted to out-of-frame rearrangements, and checked the results against IGoR. Hypergeometric tests were used in a later analysis to score TCR-TCR, TCR-HLA and TCR-CMV co-occurrence, with a repertoire-size bias correction applied to the TCR pairs. To estimate false discovery rates, a later analysis permuted the HLA or CMV assignments 20 times. In a later analysis, co-occurring TCRs were grouped using DBSCAN, with TCRdist sequence similarity added in when clustering inside HLA-allele-positive subsets. Repertoires with fewer than 30,000 or more than 120,000 public chains were left out of co-occurrence clustering, as were a handful of repertoires with anomalous nucleotide sharing. Entries here come from immuneACCESS through TCRdb and include only in-frame sequences with V and J called. Some clones fail to appear in such tables; in the studies checked, an unresolved V gene covers under half of the shortfall, and the cause of the remainder is unknown. V, J and clone size were drawn from that table, and D and trimming were deduced from the DNA. Across this sample there are 110,000 to 150,000 clones, with over 60% seen only once. The ten largest clones represent approximately 2% of the sample.

V is cut back by 5 bases and J by 4 bases, with 2 bases in the junction unmatched. CDR3 length: 13 amino acids, cysteine to phenylalanine. Solely the CDR3 DNA is kept, with 39 bases framed from the first base. In the germline V gene, CDR1 corresponds to MGHRA and CDR2 to YSYEKL. As for this clone: The antigen it binds to is not known. Base quality data are lacking; no much larger clone is found one base away.

The cohort was made up of approximately 700 healthy bone marrow donors. At the time of sampling, every cohort member was nominally healthy, though immune exposures that went unrecorded were likely present. The donor tested CMV seronegative, placing the donor among the 352 seronegative members of the cohort. Every donor gave a peripheral blood sample, and the peripheral blood mononuclear cells from that sample were used for TCR beta sequencing. Genomic DNA extraction from the blood cell samples was performed with the Qiagen DNeasy Blood Extraction Kit. Sequencing used PBMCs. The chain was built from TRBV4-1 and TRBJ2-7, and 10 junction bases match TRBD1. This clonotype was obtained from a woman in her 40s in good health and CMV-seronegative. The CDR3 region reads CASSADRGYEQYF. The base sequence is TGCGCCAGCAGCGCGGACAGGGGGTACGAGCAGTACTTC.